The clone carrying this T cell receptor (beta chain) came up many times. Its antigen is as yet unknown. This sample was taken from a study of response to subunit inactivated influenza vaccine. The CDR3 has 15 residues. Germline V gives CDR1 KGHDR, CDR2 SFDVKD. V lost 5 bases and J 3 bases, leaving 14 bases between the germline ends. One entry per CDR3 protein results from TCRdb running MiXCR on the RT-PCR reads. The data contain 430,000 or so distinct CDR3 sequences, roughly 11% of them singletons. General study points: The authors suggested that few new T cells are recruited per seasonal influenza vaccination.

V is TRBV24-1 and J is TRBJ2-3; maybe TRBD2 (6 bases). The sequence came from a man over 45 who received an inactivated influenza vaccine. Here the sequenced sample was PBMCs from blood, taken about 40 days after vaccination. CDR3 sequence: CATSGGTISTDTQYF. The DNA of the CDR3 is TGTGCCACCAGTGGCGGGACCATATCGACAGATACGCAGTATTTT.